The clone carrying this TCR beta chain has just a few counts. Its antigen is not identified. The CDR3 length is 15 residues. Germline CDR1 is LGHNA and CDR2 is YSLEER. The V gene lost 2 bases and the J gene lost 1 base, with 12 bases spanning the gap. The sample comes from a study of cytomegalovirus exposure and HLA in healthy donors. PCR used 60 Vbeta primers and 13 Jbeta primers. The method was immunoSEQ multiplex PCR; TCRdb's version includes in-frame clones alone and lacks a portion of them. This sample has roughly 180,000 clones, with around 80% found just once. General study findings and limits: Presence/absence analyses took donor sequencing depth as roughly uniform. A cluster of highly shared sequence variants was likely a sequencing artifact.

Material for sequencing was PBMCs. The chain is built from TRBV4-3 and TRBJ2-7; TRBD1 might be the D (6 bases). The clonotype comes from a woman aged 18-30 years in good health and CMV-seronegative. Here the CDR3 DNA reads TGCGCCAGCAGCCAACTACAGGGAGAATCCTACGAGCAGTACTTC. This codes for CASSQLQGESYEQYF.